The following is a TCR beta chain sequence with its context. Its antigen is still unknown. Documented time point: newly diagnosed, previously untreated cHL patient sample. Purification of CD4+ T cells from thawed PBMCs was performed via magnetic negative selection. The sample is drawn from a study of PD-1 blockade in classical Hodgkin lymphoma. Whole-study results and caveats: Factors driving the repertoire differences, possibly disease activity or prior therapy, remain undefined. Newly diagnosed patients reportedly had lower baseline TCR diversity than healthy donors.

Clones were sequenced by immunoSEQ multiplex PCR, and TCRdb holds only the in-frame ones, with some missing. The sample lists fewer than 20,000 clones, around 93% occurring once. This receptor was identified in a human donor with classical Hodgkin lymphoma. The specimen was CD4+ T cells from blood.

CDR3 sequence (DNA): TGTGCCAGCTCACCTGAACAGGGAAGTGGCTACACCTTC. Residues: CASSPEQGSGYTF. This chain links TRBV18 with TRBJ1-2; TRBD1 is a possible D gene (6 bases). Germline loops: CDR1 KGHSH, CDR2 LQKENI. There are 13 residues in the CDR3. V was cut by 3 bases and J by 7 bases, with 12 bases left in between.